This T cell receptor (beta chain) was sequenced in a study of cytomegalovirus exposure and HLA in healthy donors. Whole-study results and caveats: Among TCR beta chains of equal frequency, HLA-associated ones were more clonally expanded in a later analysis. Apart from CMV serostatus, no immune exposure information was available. Researchers counted around 150 TCR beta chains as cytomegalovirus-associated.

The PCR used 60 Vbeta and 13 Jbeta primers. Using immunoSEQ multiplex PCR, the repertoire was profiled, and TCRdb retains in-frame clones only, with some absent. The repertoire holds around 130,000 clones, with about 85% as singletons. Germline CDR1 is LGHNA and CDR2 is YNFKEQ. This CDR3 has 15 amino acids. V shed 4 bases and J shed 3 bases, with 15 bases lying between them. Notes on this clone: Its specificity is not known.

Sample: PBMCs. This sequence joins TRBV4-2 and TRBJ1-1; no clear D. This sequence originates from a boy younger than 18 in good health and CMV-seronegative. CDR3 DNA sequence: TGTGCCAGCAGCCCCTTCCCCAATACGGACACTGAAGCTTTCTTT. Amino acids: CASSPFPNTDTEAFF.